This T cell receptor (beta chain) came from a study of T cells expressing NK-cell markers. The germline V gene has CDR1 DFQATT and CDR2 SNEGSKA (reference sequence). The CDR3 totals 14 residues. Using the 5' RACE reads, TCRdb records one entry per CDR3 protein without DNA. The table lists 400,000 to 550,000 distinct CDR3 sequences. The J gene is TRBJ1-1, the V gene TRBV20-1; checking the TCRdb D call of TRBD1 is not possible without DNA. The clonotype originates from a woman aged 18 to 69 in good health. Material: blood T cells: a sorted CD56 or NKG2C T cell subset, CD4+ or CD8+ T cells, or bulk PBMC T cells (not recorded which). The CDR3 protein is CSARDLGGITEAFF.